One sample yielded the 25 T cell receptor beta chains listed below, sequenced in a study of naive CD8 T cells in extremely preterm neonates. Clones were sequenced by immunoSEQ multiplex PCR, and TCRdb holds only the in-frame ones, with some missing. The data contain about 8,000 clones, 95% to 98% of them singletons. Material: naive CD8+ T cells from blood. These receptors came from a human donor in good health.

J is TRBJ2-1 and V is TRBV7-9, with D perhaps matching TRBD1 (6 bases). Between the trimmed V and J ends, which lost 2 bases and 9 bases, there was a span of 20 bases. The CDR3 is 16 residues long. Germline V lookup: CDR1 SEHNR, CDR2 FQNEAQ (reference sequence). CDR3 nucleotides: TGTGCCAGCAGCTTAAGGGGACAAAAGACCGCGCGTGAGCAGTTCTTC. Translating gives CASSLRGQKTAREQFF.

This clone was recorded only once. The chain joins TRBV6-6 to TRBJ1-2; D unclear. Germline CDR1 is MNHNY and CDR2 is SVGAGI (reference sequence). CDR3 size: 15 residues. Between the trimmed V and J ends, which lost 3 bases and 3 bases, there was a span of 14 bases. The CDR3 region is CASSYSEAIDYGYTF. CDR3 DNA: TGTGCCAGCAGTTATAGCGAGGCAATTGACTATGGCTACACCTTC.

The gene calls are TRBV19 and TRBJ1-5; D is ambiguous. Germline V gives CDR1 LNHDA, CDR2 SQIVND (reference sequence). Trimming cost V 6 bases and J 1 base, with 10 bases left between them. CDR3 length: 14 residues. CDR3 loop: CASSPDTSNQPQHF. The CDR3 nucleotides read TGTGCCAGTAGCCCAGACACGAGCAATCAGCCCCAGCATTTT.

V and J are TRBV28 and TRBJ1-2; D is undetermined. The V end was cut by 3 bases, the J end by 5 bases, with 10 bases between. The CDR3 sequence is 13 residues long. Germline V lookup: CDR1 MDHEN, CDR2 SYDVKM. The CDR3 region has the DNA TGTGCCAGCAGTTTTTCCAGGTTTTATGGCTACACCTTC. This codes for CASSFSRFYGYTF.

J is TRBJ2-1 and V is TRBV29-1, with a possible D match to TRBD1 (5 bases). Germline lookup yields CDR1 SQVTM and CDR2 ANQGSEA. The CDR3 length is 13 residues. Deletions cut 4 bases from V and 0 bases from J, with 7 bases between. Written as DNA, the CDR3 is TGCAGCGTTGCTAGGGGCTCCTACAATGAGCAGTTCTTC. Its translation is CSVARGSYNEQFF.

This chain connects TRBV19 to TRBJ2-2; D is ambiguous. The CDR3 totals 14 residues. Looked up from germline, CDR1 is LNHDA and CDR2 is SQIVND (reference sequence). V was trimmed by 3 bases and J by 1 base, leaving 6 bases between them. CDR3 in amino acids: CASSIVENTGELFF. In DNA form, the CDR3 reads TGTGCCAGTAGTATTGTAGAGAACACCGGGGAGCTGTTTTTT.

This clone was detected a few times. The CDR3 nucleotides are TGCGCCAGCAGCCAAGCCCAAGGACAGGGGGCCTACGAGCAGTACTTC. Protein: CASSQAQGQGAYEQYF. The J gene is TRBJ2-7, the V gene TRBV4-1; 10 bases match TRBD1. The CDR3 is 16 amino acids. V dropped 1 base and J dropped 2; count of bases not matched to a gene: 5. Germline loops: CDR1 MGHRA, CDR2 YSYEKL.

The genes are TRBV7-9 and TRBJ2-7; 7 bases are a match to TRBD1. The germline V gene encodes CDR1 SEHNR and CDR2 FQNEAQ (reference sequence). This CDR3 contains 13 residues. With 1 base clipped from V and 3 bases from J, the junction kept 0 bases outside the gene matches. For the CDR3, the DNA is TGTGCCAGCAGCTTAGGGACAGGCTACGAGCAGTACTTC. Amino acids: CASSLGTGYEQYF.

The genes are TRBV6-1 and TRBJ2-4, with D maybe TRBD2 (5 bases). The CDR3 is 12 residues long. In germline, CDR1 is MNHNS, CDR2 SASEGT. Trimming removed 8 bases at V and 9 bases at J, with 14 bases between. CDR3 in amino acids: CASAELDTIQYF. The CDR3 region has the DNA TGTGCCAGCGCAGAACTAGATACCATTCAGTACTTC.

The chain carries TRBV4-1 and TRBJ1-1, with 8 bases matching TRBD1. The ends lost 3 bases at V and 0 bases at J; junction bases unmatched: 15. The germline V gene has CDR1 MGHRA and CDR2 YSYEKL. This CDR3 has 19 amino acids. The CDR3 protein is CASSQEHRGAPRLNTEAFF. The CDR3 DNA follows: TGCGCCAGCAGCCAGGAACACAGGGGGGCGCCCCGTTTGAACACTGAAGCTTTCTTT.

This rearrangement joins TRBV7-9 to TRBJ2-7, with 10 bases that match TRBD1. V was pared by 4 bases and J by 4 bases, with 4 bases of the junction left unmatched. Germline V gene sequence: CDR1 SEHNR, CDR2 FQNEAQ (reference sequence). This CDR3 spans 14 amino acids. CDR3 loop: CASSYRDRGYEQYF. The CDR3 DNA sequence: TGTGCCAGCAGCTACCGGGACAGGGGTTACGAGCAGTACTTC.

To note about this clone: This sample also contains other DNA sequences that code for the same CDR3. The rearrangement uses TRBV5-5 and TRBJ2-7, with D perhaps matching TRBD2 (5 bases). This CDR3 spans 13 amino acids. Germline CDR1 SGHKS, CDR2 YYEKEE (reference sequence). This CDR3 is CASSLGSSYEQYV. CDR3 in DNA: TGCGCCAGCAGCTTGGGGAGCTCCTACGAGCAGTACGTC.

The CDR3, as DNA: TGCGCCAGCAGCCAAGGTCCGGTCCCCCCCTACAATGAGCAGTTCTTC. As protein: CASSQGPVPPYNEQFF. The chain is built from TRBV4-1 and TRBJ2-1; D remains ambiguous. CDR3 length: 16 amino acids. Per the germline V gene, CDR1 is MGHRA and CDR2 is YSYEKL. Trimming cost V 1 base and J 2 bases, with 12 bases left between them.

CDR3 sequence reads: CASSMETGGHQPQHF. Written as DNA, the CDR3 is TGTGCCAGTAGTATGGAAACAGGGGGTCATCAGCCCCAGCATTTT. This chain connects TRBV19 to TRBJ1-5, with 8 nucleotides matching TRBD1. V lost 3 bases to trimming and J lost 5 bases; unmatched junction nucleotides: 6. The V gene's germline CDR1 is LNHDA and CDR2 SQIVND (reference sequence). The CDR3 contains 15 residues.

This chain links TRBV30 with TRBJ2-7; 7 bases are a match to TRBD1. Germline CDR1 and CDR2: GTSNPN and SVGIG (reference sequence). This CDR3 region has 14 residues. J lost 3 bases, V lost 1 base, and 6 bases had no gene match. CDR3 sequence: CAWSDRGVSYEQYF. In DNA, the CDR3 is TGTGCCTGGAGTGACAGGGGAGTTAGCTACGAGCAGTACTTC. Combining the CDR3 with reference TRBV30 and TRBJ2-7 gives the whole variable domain SQTIHQWPATLVQPVGSPLSLECTVEGTSNPNLYWYRQAAGRGLQLLFYSVGIGQISSEVPQNLSASRPQDRQFILSSKKLLLSDSGFYLCAWSDRGVSYEQYFGPGTRLTVT.

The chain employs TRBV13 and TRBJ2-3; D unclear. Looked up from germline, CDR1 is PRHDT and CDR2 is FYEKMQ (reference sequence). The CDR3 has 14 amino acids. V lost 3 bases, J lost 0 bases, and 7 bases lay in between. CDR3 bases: TGTGCCAGCAGCTTGTCCACTAGCACAGATACGCAGTATTTT. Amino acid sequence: CASSLSTSTDTQYF.

CDR3 in amino acids: CASSPDIYNEQFF. DNA of the CDR3: TGTGCCAGCAGCCCCGACATCTACAATGAGCAGTTCTTC. The chain carries TRBV7-9 and TRBJ2-1; no clear D. V lost 5 bases and J 3 bases, leaving 8 bases between the germline ends. The CDR3 is made up of 13 amino acids. Germline assignment: CDR1 SEHNR and CDR2 FQNEAQ (reference sequence).

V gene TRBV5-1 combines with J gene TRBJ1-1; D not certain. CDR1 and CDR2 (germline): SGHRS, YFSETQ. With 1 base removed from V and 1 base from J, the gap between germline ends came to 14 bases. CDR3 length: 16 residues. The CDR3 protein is CASSLSMGTANTEAFF. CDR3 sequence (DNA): TGCGCCAGCAGCTTGAGTATGGGTACAGCGAACACTGAAGCTTTCTTT.

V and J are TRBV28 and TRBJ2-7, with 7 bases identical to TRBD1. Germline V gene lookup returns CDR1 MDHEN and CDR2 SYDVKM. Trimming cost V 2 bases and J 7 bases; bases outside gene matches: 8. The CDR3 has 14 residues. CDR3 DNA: TGTGCCAGCAGTTTAGACAGGGTGCCGCGAGAGCAGTACTTC. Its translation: CASSLDRVPREQYF.

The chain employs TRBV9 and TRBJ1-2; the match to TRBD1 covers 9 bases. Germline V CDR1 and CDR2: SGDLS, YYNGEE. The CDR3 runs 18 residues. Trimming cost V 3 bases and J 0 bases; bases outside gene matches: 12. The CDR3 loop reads CASSGSRTGEKANYGYTF. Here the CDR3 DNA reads TGTGCCAGCAGCGGATCTCGGACAGGGGAGAAGGCTAACTATGGCTACACCTTC.

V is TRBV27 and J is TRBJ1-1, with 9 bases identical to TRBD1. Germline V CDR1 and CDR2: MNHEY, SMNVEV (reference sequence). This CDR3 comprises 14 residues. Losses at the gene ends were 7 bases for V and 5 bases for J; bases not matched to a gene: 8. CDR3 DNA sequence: TGTGCCAGCAAACAGACAGGGGGAGATACTGAAGCTTTCTTT. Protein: CASKQTGGDTEAFF.

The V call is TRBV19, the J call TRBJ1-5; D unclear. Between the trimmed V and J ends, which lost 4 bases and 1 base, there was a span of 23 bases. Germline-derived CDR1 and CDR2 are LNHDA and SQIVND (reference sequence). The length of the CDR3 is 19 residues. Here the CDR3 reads CASSTEWRVLRRSNQPQHF. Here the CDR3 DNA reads TGTGCCAGTAGTACAGAATGGAGGGTTTTGAGGAGGAGCAATCAGCCCCAGCATTTT.

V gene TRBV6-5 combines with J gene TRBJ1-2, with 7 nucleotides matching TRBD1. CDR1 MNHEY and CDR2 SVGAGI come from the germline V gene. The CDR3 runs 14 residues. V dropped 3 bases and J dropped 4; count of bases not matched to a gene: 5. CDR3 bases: TGTGCCAGCAGTTATTCTCAGGGGGGCTATGGCTACACCTTC. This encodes CASSYSQGGYGYTF.

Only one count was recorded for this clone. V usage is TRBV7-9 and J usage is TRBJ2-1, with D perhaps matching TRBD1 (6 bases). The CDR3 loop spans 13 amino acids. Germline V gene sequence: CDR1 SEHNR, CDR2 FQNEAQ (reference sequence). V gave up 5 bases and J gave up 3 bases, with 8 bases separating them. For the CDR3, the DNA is TGTGCCAGCAGCGCGGACAGCTACAATGAGCAGTTCTTC. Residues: CASSADSYNEQFF.

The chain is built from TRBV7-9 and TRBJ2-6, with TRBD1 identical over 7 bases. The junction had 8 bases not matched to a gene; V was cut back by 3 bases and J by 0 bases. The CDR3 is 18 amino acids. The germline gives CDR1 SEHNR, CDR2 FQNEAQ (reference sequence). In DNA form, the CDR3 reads TGTGCCAGCAGCTTTGAGGGACAGCCTATCTCTGGGGCCAACGTCCTGACTTTC. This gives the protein CASSFEGQPISGANVLTF.